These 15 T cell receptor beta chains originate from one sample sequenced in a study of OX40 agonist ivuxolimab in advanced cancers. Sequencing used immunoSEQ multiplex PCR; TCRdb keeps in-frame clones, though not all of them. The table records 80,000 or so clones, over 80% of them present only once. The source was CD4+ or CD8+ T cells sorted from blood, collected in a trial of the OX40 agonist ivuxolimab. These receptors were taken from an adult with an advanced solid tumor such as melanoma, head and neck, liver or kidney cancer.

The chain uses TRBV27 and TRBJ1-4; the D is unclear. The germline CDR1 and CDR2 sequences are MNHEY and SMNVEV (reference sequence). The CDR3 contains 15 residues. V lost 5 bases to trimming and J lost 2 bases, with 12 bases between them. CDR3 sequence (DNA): TGTGCCAGCAGTATAGGGTCTCAGACTAATGAAAAACTGTTTTTT. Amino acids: CASSIGSQTNEKLFF.

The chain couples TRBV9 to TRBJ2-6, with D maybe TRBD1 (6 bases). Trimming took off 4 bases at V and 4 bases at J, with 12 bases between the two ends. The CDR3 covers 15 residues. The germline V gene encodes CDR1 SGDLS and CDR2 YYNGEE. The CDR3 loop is CASSQTGAGANVLTF. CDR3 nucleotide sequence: TGTGCCAGCAGCCAGACAGGAGCAGGGGCCAACGTCCTGACTTTC.

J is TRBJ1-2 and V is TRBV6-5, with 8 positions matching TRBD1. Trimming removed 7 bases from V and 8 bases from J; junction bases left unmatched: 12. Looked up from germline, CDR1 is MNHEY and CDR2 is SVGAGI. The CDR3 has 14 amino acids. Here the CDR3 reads CASTLSAGGSGYTF. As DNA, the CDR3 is TGTGCCAGCACCTTATCCGCAGGGGGCTCGGGCTACACCTTC.

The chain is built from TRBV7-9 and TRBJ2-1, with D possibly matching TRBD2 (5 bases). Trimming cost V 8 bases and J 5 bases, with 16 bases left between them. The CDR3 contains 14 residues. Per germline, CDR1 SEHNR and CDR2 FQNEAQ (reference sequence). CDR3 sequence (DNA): TGTGCCAGCTTTAGCGTTACCCTTCACAATGAGCAGTTCTTC. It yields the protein CASFSVTLHNEQFF.

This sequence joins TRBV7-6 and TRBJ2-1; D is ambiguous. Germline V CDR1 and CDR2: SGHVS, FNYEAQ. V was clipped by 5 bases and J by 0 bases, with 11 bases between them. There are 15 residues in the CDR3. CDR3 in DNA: TGTGCCAGCAGCAGGGATATACGCTCCTACAATGAGCAGTTCTTC. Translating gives CASSRDIRSYNEQFF.

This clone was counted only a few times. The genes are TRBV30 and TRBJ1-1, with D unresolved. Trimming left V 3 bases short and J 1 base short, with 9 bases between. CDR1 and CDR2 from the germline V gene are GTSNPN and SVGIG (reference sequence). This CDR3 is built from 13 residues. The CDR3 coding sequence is TGTGCCTGGAGCGCAGGTTCGAACACTGAAGCTTTCTTT. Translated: CAWSAGSNTEAFF.

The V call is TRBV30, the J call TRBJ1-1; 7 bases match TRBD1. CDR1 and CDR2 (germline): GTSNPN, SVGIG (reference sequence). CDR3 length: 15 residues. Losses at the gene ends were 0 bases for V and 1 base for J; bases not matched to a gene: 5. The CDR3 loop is CAWSVYRGENTEAFF. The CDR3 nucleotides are TGTGCCTGGAGTGTTTACAGGGGCGAGAACACTGAAGCTTTCTTT.

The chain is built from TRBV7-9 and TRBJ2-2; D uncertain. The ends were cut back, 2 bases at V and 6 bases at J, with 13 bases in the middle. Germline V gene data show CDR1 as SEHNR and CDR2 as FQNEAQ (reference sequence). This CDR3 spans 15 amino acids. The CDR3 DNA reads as TGTGCCAGCAGCTTAATGACTGGTGGGGCCGGGGAGCTGTTTTTT. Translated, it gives CASSLMTGGAGELFF.

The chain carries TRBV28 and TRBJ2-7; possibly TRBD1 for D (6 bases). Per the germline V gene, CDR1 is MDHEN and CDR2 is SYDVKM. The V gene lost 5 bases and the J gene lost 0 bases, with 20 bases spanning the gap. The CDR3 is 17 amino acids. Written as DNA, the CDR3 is TGTGCCAGCAGTCCCTACCGGGGACAAAGTAGCTCCTACGAGCAGTACTTC. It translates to CASSPYRGQSSSYEQYF.

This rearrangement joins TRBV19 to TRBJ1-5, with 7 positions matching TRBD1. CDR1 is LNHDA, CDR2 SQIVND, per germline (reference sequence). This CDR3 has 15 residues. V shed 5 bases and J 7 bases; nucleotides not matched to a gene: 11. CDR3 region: CASSLTRQGRQPQHF. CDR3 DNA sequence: TGTGCCAGTAGTCTTACCAGACAGGGTAGGCAGCCCCAGCATTTT.

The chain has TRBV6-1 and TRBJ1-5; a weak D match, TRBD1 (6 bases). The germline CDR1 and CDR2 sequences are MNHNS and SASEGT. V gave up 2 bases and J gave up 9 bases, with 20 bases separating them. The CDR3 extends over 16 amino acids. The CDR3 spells CASSETPTGVYRPQHF. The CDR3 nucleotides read TGTGCCAGCAGTGAAACCCCGACAGGAGTTTATCGGCCCCAGCATTTT.

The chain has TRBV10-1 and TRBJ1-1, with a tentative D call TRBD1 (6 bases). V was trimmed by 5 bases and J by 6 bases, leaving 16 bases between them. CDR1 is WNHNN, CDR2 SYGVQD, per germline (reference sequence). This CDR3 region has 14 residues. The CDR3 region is CASSRDTVGSEAFF. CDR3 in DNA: TGCGCCAGCAGTCGGGACACCGTTGGATCTGAAGCTTTCTTT.

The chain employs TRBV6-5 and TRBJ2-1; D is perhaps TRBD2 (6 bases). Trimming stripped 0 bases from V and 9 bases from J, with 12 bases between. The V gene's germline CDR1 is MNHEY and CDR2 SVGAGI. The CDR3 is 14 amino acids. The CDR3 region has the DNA TGTGCCAGCAGTTACTCGGAGCCGCGGGGTGAGCAGTTCTTC. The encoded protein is CASSYSEPRGEQFF.

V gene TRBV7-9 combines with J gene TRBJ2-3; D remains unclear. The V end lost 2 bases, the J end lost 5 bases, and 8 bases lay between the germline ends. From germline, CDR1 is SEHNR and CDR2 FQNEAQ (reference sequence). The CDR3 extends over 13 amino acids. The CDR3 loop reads CASSLIGRDTQYF. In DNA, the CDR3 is TGTGCCAGCAGCTTAATTGGAAGAGATACGCAGTATTTT.

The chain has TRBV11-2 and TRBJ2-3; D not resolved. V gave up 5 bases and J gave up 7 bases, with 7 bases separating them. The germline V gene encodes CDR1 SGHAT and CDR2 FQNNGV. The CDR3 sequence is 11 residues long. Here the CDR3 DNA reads TGTGCCAGCAGCCTGGCAAATACGCAGTATTTT. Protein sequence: CASSLANTQYF.